This TCR beta chain appears in the sequencing data of a study of shared clonotypes between healthy human individuals. General study points: Clonotype sharing among donors was expected to depend on sequencing depth.

The germline V gene has CDR1 SGHNT and CDR2 YYREEE (reference sequence). This CDR3 is built from 16 residues. V was clipped by 4 bases and J by 1 base; unmatched bases: 7. A word on this clone: Its specificity is not known.

The study ran the assay at deep level. The assay was immunoSEQ multiplex PCR, and TCRdb's table has in-frame clones only and misses some. The sample records 400,000 to 600,000 clones, about four fifths being singletons. The genes are TRBV5-4 and TRBJ2-5; 10 nucleotides line up with TRBD2. The sequencing sample was made of PBMCs. The source of this sequence is a woman aged 40 to 55 in good health. Some clones in this sample may be carry-over from other donors' samples. The CDR3 bases are TGTGCCAGCAGCCCGCTAGCGGGAGCACCCCAAGAGACCCAGTACTTC. Protein sequence: CASSPLAGAPQETQYF.